This is a list of T cell receptor beta chains from one sample in a study of CD8+CD57+ T cells in acquired aplastic anemia. Each CDR3 protein gets one entry after TCRdb re-called the reads with MiXCR. The table shows hundreds of thousands of distinct CDR3 sequences, with about 70% occurring only once. The sequencing sample was made of sorted CD4+, CD8+, or CD8+CD57+ T cells (not recorded which) from PBMCs. These receptors were taken from a human donor in good health, serving as a control. CDR3s include the opening cysteine and the closing phenylalanine or tryptophan. Each record gives: D gene, clone size, V gene, J gene, CDR3 protein, CDR3 DNA. A D gene is named only where the DNA matches it firmly. For some rows the clone size is stated as once, few or many, or as a class when expanded; others skip it.

.	few	TRBV7-8	TRBJ1-6	CASSLGLAGRNSPLHF	TGTGCCAGCAGCTTAGGACTAGCGGGTCGGAATTCACCCCTCCACTTT
.	.	TRBV19	TRBJ2-7	CASTPGDRGAGNTKYYF	TGTGCCAGTACCCCTGGGGATAGGGGGGCTGGAAACACCAAATATTACTTC
TRBD1	many	TRBV2	TRBJ2-7	CASSSGTGGSGYEQYF	TGTGCCAGCAGTTCCGGGACAGGGGGTTCCGGCTACGAGCAGTACTTC
TRBD1	.	TRBV6-5	TRBJ1-6	CASSYSGTGNSPLHF	TGTGCCAGCAGTTACTCCGGGACAGGAAATTCACCCCTCCACTTT
.	.	TRBV2	TRBJ2-3	CASSAPGGATDTQYF	TGTGCCAGTAGTGCTCCCGGTGGGGCCACAGATACCCAGTATTTT
.	.	TRBV10-3	TRBJ2-7	CAISESRPVDTQYF	TGTGCCATCAGTGAGTCAAGGCCAGTAGACACCCAGTACTTC
TRBD2	.	TRBV7-9	TRBJ2-7	CASSHLAGGRSYEQYF	TGTGCCAGCAGCCACCTAGCGGGGGGACGATCCTACGAGCAGTACTTC
.	many	TRBV19	TRBJ2-1	CASSMGTYNEQFF	TGTGCCAGTAGTATGGGGACCTACAATGAGCAGTTCTTC
TRBD1	.	TRBV7-3	TRBJ1-5	CASSRQGGITGQHF	TGTGCCAGCAGCCGACAGGGTGGCATCACGGGGCAGCATTTT
.	.	TRBV7-3	TRBJ1-6	CASSPEYSPPHF	TGTGCCAGCAGCCCCGAGTATTCACCCCCTCACTTT
.	.	TRBV5-4	TRBJ1-6	CASSPGNETLHF	TGTGCCAGCAGCCCCGGCAATGAAACCCTCCACTTT
.	.	TRBV9	TRBJ1-2	CASSVGADRYYGF	TGTGCCAGCAGCGTAGGGGCAGACCGATACTATGGCTTC
.	many	TRBV5-6	TRBJ1-2	CASSSGSANYGYTF	TGTGCCAGCAGCTCCGGGTCGGCTAACTATGGCTACACCTTC
TRBD1	few	TRBV20-1	TRBJ1-1	CSAQQGANTEAFF	TGCAGTGCGCAACAGGGGGCGAACACTGAAGCTTTCTTT
.	once	TRBV15	TRBJ1-2	CATSEGDRNYGYTF	TGTGCCACCAGTGAGGGAGACAGAAACTATGGCTACACCTTC
.	.	TRBV7-2	TRBJ2-5	CASSLTQGRQYTRYF	TGCGCCAGCAGCCTCACCCAGGGCAGGCAGTACACCCGGTACTTC
TRBD2	many	TRBV20-1	TRBJ2-1	CSASGGLAGPEADNEQFF	TGCAGTGCTTCAGGTGGGCTAGCGGGGCCCGAGGCCGACAATGAGCAGTTCTTC
TRBD1	.	TRBV4-3	TRBJ2-3	CASSGRGQTGRTDTQYF	TGCGCCAGCAGCGGAAGGGGGCAGACAGGGCGGACAGATACGCAGTATTTT
TRBD2	.	TRBV7-2	TRBJ2-7	CASSLARGDTEAF	TGTGCCAGCAGCTTAGCGCGGGGGGACACGGAAGCCTTC
.	.	TRBV5-1	TRBJ2-7	CASSSARGGRLREQYF	TGCGCCAGCAGCTCAGCCCGCGGGGGCCGTCTAAGGGAGCAGTACTTC
.	.	TRBV7-8	TRBJ2-5	CASSSIPDGSMKRETQYF	TGTGCCAGCAGCAGTATCCCGGACGGTTCAATGAAAAGGGAGACCCAGTACTTC
.	few	TRBV7-8	TRBJ1-2	CASSQNGIYGYTF	TGTGCCAGCAGTCAAAATGGGATCTATGGCTACACCTTC